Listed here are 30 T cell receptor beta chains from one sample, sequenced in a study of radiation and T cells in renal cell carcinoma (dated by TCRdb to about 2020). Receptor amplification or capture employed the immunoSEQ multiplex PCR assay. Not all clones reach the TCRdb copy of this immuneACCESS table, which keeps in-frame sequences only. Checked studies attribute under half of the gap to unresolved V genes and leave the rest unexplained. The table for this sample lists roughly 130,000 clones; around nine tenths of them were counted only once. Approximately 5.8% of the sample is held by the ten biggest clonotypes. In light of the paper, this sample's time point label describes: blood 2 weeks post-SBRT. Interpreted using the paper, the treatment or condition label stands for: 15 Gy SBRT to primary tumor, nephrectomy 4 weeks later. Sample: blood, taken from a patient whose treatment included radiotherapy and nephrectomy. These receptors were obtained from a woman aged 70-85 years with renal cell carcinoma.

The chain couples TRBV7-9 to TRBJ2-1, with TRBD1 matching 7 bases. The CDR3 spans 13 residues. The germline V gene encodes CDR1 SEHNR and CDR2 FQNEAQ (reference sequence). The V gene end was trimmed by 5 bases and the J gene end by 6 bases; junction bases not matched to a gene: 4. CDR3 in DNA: TGTGCCAGCAGCCGACAGGGCGTCAATGAGCAGTTCTTC. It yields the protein CASSRQGVNEQFF.

The CDR3 bases are TGTGCCAGCAGCCTAACACCGTATCAGCCCCAGCATTTT. Encoded protein: CASSLTPYQPQHF. The chain is built from TRBV9 and TRBJ1-5; unclear D gene. The CDR3 extends over 13 amino acids. V was pared by 4 bases and J by 5 bases, with 10 bases between. Per the germline V gene, CDR1 is SGDLS and CDR2 is YYNGEE.

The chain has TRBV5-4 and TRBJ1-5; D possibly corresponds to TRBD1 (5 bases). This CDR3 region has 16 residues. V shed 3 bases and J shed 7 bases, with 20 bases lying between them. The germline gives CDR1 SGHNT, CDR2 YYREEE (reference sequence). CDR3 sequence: CASSWGTPGPDQPQHF. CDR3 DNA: TGTGCCAGCAGCTGGGGGACTCCAGGACCAGACCAGCCCCAGCATTTT.

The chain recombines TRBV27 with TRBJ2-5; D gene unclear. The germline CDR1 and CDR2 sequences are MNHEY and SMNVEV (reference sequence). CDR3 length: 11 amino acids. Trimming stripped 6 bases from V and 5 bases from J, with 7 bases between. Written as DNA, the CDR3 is TGTGCCAGCAGGGTATCGGAGACCCAGTACTTC. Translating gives CASRVSETQYF.

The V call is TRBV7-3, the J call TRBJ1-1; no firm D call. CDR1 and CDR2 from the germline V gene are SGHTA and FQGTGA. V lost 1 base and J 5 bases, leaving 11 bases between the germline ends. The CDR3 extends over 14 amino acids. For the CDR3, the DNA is TGTGCCAGCAGCTTAAAGGCGCGGGGTACTGAAGCTTTCTTT. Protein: CASSLKARGTEAFF.

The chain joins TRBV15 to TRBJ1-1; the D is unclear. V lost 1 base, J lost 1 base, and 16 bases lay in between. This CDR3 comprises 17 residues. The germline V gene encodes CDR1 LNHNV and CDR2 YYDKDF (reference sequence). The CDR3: CATSRGTPRTENTEAFF. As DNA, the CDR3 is TGTGCCACCAGCAGAGGCACACCCAGGACGGAGAACACTGAAGCTTTCTTT.

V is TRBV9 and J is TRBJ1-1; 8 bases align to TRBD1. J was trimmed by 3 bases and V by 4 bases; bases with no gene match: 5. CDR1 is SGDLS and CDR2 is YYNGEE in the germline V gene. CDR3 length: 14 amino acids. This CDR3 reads CASSPTGGHTEAFF. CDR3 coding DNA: TGTGCCAGCAGCCCAACAGGGGGGCACACTGAAGCTTTCTTT.

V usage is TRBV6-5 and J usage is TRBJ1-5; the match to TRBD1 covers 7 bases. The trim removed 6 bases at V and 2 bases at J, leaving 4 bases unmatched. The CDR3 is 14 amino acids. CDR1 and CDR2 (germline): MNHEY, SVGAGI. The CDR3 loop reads CASSPTGGNQPQHF. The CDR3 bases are TGTGCCAGCAGCCCAACAGGGGGCAATCAGCCCCAGCATTTT.

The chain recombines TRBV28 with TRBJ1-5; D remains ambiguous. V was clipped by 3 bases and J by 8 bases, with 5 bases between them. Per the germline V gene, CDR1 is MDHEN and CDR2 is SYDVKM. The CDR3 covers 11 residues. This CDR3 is CASSLKEPQHF. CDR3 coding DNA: TGTGCCAGCAGTTTGAAGGAGCCCCAGCATTTT.

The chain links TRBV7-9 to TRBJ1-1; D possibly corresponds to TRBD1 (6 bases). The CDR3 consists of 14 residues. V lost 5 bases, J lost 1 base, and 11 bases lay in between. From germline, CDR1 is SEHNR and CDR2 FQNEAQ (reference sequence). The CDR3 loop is CASSVGTWNTEAFF. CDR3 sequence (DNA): TGTGCCAGCAGCGTCGGGACATGGAACACTGAAGCTTTCTTT.

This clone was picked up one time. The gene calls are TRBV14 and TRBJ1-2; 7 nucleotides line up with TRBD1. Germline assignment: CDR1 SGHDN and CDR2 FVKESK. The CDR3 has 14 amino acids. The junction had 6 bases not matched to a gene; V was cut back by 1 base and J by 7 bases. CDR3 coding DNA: TGTGCCAGCAGCCAAGTCGTCAGGGGGGCTGGCTACACCTTC. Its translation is CASSQVVRGAGYTF.

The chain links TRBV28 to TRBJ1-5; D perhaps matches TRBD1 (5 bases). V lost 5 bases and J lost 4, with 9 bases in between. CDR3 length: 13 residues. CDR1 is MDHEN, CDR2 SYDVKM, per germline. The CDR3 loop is CASSGTRNQPQHF. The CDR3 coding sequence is TGTGCCAGCAGTGGGACCCGGAATCAGCCCCAGCATTTT.

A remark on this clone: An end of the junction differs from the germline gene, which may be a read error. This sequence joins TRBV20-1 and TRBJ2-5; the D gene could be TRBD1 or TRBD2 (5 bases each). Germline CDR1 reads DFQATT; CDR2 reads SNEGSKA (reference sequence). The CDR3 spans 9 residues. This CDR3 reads CSASGTGNF. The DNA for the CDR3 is TGCAGTGCTAGTGGGACGGGAAACTTC.

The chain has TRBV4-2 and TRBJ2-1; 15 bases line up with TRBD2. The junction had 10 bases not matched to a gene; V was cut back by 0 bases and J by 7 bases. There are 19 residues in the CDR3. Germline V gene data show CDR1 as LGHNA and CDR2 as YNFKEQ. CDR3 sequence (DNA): TGTGCCAGCAGCCAAGAAGGACTAGCGGGGGGGAGCCTTAGGAATGAGCAGTTCTTC. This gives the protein CASSQEGLAGGSLRNEQFF.

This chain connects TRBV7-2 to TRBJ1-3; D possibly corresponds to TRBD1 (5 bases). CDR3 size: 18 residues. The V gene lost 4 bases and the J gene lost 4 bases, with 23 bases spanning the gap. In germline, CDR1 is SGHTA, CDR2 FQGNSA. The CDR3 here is CASSSKLGVSRQGNTIYF. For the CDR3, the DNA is TGTGCCAGCAGCTCCAAGTTGGGGGTGAGTAGGCAAGGAAACACCATATATTTT. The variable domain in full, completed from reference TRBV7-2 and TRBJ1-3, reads GAGVSQSPSNKVTEKGKDVELRCDPISGHTALYWYRQSLGQGLEFLIYFQGNSAPDKSGLPSDRFSAERTGGSVSTLTIQRTQQEDSAVYLCASSSKLGVSRQGNTIYFGEGSWLTVV.

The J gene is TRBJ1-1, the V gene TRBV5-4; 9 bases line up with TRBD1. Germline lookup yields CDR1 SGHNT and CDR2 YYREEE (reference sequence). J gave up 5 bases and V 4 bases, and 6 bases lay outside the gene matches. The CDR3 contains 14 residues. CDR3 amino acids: CASSLWDRVTEAFF. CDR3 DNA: TGTGCCAGCAGCCTCTGGGACAGGGTGACTGAAGCTTTCTTT.

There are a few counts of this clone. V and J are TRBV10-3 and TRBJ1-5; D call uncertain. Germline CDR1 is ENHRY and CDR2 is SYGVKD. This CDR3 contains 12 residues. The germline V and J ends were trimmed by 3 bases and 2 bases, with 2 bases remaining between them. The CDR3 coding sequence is TGTGCCATCAGTGACGGCAATCAGCCCCAGCATTTT. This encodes CAISDGNQPQHF.

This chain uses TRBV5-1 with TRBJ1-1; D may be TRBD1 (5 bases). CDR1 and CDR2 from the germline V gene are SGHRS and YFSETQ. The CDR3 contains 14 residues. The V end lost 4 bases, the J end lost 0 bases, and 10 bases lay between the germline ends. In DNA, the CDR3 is TGCGCCAGCAGCCGTCTGGGGGTGAACACTGAAGCTTTCTTT. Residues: CASSRLGVNTEAFF.

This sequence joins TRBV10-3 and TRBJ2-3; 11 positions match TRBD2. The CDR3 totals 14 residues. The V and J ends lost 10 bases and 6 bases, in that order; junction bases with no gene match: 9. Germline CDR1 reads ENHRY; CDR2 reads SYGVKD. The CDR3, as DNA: TGTGCCAGCAAGATTCTAGCGGGGGGTGATACGCAGTATTTT. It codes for CASKILAGGDTQYF.

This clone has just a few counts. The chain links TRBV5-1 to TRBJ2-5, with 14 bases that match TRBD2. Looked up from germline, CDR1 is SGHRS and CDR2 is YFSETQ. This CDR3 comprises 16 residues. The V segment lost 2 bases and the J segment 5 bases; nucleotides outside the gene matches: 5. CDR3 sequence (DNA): TGCGCCAGCAGCTTAATGGGACTAGCGGGGGTGGAGACCCAGTACTTC. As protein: CASSLMGLAGVETQYF.

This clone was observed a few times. The CDR3 DNA sequence: TGTGCCAGCAGTTGGGACTGGGGCAAGAGCATTCAGTACTTC. This gives the protein CASSWDWGKSIQYF. This chain links TRBV28 with TRBJ2-4, with TRBD2 as a possible D gene (6 bases). This CDR3 has 14 amino acids. V dropped 4 bases and J dropped 9 bases, with 16 bases sitting between them. Germline V gene data show CDR1 as MDHEN and CDR2 as SYDVKM.

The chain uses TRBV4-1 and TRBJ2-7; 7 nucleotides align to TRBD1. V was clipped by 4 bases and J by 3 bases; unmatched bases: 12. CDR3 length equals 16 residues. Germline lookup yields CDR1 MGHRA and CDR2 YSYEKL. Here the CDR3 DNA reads TGCGCCAGCAGCCCCTCGGTAGGGGACAGATTCTACGAGCAGTACTTC. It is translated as CASSPSVGDRFYEQYF.

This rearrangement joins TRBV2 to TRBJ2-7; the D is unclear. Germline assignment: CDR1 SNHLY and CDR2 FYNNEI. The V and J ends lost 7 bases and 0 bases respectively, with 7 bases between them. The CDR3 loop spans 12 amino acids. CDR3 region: CASNEGSYEQYF. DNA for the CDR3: TGTGCCAGCAACGAAGGCTCCTACGAGCAGTACTTC.

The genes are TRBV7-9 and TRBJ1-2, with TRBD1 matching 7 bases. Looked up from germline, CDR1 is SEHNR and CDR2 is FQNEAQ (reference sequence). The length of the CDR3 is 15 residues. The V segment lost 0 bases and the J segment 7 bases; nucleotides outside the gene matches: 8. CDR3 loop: CASSLALSTGLGYTF. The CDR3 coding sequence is TGTGCCAGCAGCTTAGCACTTTCGACAGGGCTTGGCTACACCTTC.

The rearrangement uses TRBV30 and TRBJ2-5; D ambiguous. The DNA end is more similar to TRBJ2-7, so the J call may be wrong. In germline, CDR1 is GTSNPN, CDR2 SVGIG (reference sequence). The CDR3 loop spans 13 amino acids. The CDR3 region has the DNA TGTGCCTGGAGTGCTTTACCCTCCTACGAGCAGTACTTC. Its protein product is CAWSALPSYEQYF.

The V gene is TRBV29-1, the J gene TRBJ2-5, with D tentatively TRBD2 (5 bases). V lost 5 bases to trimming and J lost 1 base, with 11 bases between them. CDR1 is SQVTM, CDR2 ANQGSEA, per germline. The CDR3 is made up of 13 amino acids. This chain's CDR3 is CSVKGRGQETQYF. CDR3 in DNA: TGCAGCGTTAAAGGGAGAGGCCAAGAGACCCAGTACTTC.

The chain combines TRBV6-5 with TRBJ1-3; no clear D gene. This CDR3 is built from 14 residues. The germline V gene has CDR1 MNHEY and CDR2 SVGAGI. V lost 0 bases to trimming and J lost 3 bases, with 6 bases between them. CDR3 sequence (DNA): TGTGCCAGCAGTTACTCGCGAATTGGAAACACCATATATTTT. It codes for CASSYSRIGNTIYF.

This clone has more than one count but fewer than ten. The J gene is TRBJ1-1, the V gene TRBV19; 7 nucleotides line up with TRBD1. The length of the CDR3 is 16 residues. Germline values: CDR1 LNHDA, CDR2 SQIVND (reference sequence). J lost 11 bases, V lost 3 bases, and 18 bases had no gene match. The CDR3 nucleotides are TGTGCCAGTAGTATGACAGGGCTATCGCCATCAGTCGGGGCTTTCTTT. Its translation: CASSMTGLSPSVGAFF.

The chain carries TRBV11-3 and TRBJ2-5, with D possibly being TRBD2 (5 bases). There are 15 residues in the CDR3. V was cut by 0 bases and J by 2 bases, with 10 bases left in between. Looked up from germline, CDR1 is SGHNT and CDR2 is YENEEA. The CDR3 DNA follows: TGTGCCAGCAGCTTAGATCGAGGGCGGCAAGAGACCCAGTACTTC. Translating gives CASSLDRGRQETQYF. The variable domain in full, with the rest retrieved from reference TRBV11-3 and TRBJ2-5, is EAGVVQSPRYKIIEKKQPVAFWCNPISGHNTLYWYLQNLGQGPELLIRYENEEAVDDSQLPKDRFSAERLKGVDSTLKIQPAELGDSAVYLCASSLDRGRQETQYFGPGTRLLVL.

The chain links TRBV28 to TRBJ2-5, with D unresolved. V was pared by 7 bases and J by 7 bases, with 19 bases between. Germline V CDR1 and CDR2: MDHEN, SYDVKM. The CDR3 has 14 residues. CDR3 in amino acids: CASTLGAGFATQYF. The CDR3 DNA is TGTGCCAGCACCCTAGGCGCCGGGTTCGCGACCCAGTACTTC.